A single sample is the source of the 21 T cell receptor beta chains below, sequenced in a study of blood T cell repertoires in COVID-19. Generated by immunoSEQ multiplex PCR, the TCRdb table keeps only in-frame clones and is missing some. The sample includes roughly 130,000 clones, less than 90% of them seen just once. The sequenced sample consisted of PBMCs or T cells enriched from blood (not recorded which). The receptors were sampled from a middle-aged man with acute COVID-19.

CDR3 in DNA: TGTGCCAGCAGCAGAAATCCGGGGACAGGGGATGAAAAACTGTTTTTT. Protein sequence: CASSRNPGTGDEKLFF. V gene TRBV11-2 combines with J gene TRBJ1-4; 10 bases line up with TRBD1. Germline V gives CDR1 SGHAT, CDR2 FQNNGV. This CDR3 region has 16 residues. Germline trimming cut 5 bases from V and 6 bases from J; bases unmatched to any gene: 9.

The CDR3 nucleotides are TGTGCCAGCAGCCGTCAACTAAATAATGAAAAACTGTTTTTT. Protein product: CASSRQLNNEKLFF. V and J are TRBV7-2 and TRBJ1-4; no clear D. The CDR3 has 14 amino acids. In germline, CDR1 is SGHTA, CDR2 FQGNSA. Trimming removed 5 bases from V and 4 bases from J, with 11 bases in between.

The genes are TRBV5-1 and TRBJ2-7; TRBD1 agrees at 9 bases. The CDR3 runs 15 residues. Germline CDR1 and CDR2: SGHRS and YFSETQ. V was clipped by 5 bases and J by 6 bases; unmatched bases: 12. The CDR3 loop reads CASRSTGTGSGEQYF. CDR3 DNA: TGCGCCAGCAGATCCACCGGGACAGGGTCTGGCGAGCAGTACTTC.

J is TRBJ2-7 and V is TRBV27, with a tentative D call TRBD2 (6 bases). The CDR3 covers 15 residues. The germline CDR1 and CDR2 sequences are MNHEY and SMNVEV (reference sequence). Trimming cost V 5 bases and J 3 bases, with 17 bases left between them. The CDR3 here is CASSLFKGGGYEQYF. CDR3 sequence (DNA): TGTGCCAGCAGTCTATTTAAGGGAGGTGGCTACGAGCAGTACTTC.

J is TRBJ1-1 and V is TRBV7-2; TRBD1 might be the D (5 bases). Germline CDR1 SGHTA, CDR2 FQGNSA. The CDR3 consists of 14 residues. Trimming took off 5 bases at V and 3 bases at J, with 13 bases between the two ends. The CDR3 DNA is TGTGCCAGCAGCCGCGACAGTGGATACACTGAAGCTTTCTTT. This codes for CASSRDSGYTEAFF.

The genes are TRBV28 and TRBJ2-3; the match to TRBD2 covers 14 bases. The junction had 18 bases not matched to a gene; V was cut back by 1 base and J by 0 bases. The germline CDR1 and CDR2 sequences are MDHEN and SYDVKM. The CDR3 length is 23 residues. The CDR3 region is CASSLYMVFGTSGSRSSTDTQYF. The CDR3 bases are TGTGCCAGCAGTTTATACATGGTGTTTGGGACTAGCGGGAGTCGGTCTAGCACAGATACGCAGTATTTT.

This clone has ten or more counts. V is TRBV7-2 and J is TRBJ2-1; 11 bases are shared with TRBD2. Germline loops: CDR1 SGHTA, CDR2 FQGNSA. CDR3 length: 14 residues. The V segment lost 1 base and the J segment 7 bases; nucleotides outside the gene matches: 0. The CDR3 sequence is CASSLGLAGNEQFF. CDR3 bases: TGTGCCAGCAGCTTAGGACTAGCGGGGAATGAGCAGTTCTTC.

This clone has only a few counts. The rearrangement uses TRBV5-1 and TRBJ2-3; 8 bases are shared with TRBD1. The germline CDR1 and CDR2 sequences are SGHRS and YFSETQ. The V gene end was trimmed by 3 bases and the J gene end by 3 bases; junction bases not matched to a gene: 9. The CDR3 extends over 16 amino acids. CDR3 sequence: CASSWGTGGRTDTQYF. CDR3 DNA: TGCGCCAGCAGCTGGGGAACAGGGGGTAGGACAGATACGCAGTATTTT.

V is TRBV10-3 and J is TRBJ2-7; 9 bases align to TRBD1. The J segment lost 4 bases and the V segment lost 2 bases, leaving 6 bases of the junction unmatched. Germline lookup yields CDR1 ENHRY and CDR2 SYGVKD. There are 15 residues in the CDR3. The CDR3 DNA sequence: TGTGCCATCAGTGAGGCAGACAGGGGGGATTACGAGCAGTACTTC. Translation: CAISEADRGDYEQYF.

The chain couples TRBV9 to TRBJ2-3; TRBD2 agrees at 12 bases. The CDR3 consists of 17 residues. V trimming: 0 bases; J trimming: 3 bases; junction bases outside the gene matches: 5. CDR1 is SGDLS, CDR2 YYNGEE, per germline. The CDR3 DNA sequence: TGTGCCAGCAGCGTAGTAGGGGGACTAGCGGGTACAGATACGCAGTATTTT. Its translation: CASSVVGGLAGTDTQYF.

The chain couples TRBV6-2 or TRBV6-3 to TRBJ1-2; the D gene is possibly TRBD1 (6 bases). V was cut by 2 bases and J by 0 bases, with 13 bases left in between. This CDR3 region has 16 residues. Germline V gene sequence: CDR1 MNHEY, CDR2 SVGEGT. The CDR3 reads CASSYPTGRANYGYTF. DNA of the CDR3: TGTGCCAGCAGTTACCCAACAGGGCGAGCTAACTATGGCTACACCTTC.

Of note for this clone: The same CDR3 also results from other DNA sequences found in this sample. The chain has TRBV7-2 and TRBJ2-5; D is undetermined. This CDR3 is 13 amino acids long. The V gene's germline CDR1 is SGHTA and CDR2 FQGNSA. The ends were cut back, 2 bases at V and 1 base at J, with 5 bases in the middle. This CDR3 is CASSLSFQETQYF. The CDR3, as DNA: TGTGCCAGCAGCTTAAGCTTCCAAGAGACCCAGTACTTC.

The chain has TRBV9 and TRBJ2-7, with TRBD1 matching 9 bases. The CDR3 runs to 16 residues. CDR1 is SGDLS and CDR2 is YYNGEE in the germline V gene. Trimming took 1 base from V and 2 from J; bases not matched to a gene: 7. The CDR3 here is CASSVTPGTGTYEQYF. The CDR3 coding sequence is TGTGCCAGCAGCGTAACCCCGGGGACAGGGACCTACGAGCAGTACTTC.

The chain's CDR3 is CASLGLAGAGEQYF. The CDR3 DNA reads TGTGCCAGCCTCGGACTAGCGGGAGCGGGTGAGCAGTACTTC. The chain couples TRBV2 to TRBJ2-7, with 13 bases matching TRBD2. This CDR3 region has 14 residues. J gave up 7 bases and V 8 bases, and 8 bases lay outside the gene matches. Germline V gene lookup returns CDR1 SNHLY and CDR2 FYNNEI.

The CDR3 DNA is TGCGCCAGCAGCTGGTCATCAGGGGGCACTAATGAAAAACTGTTTTTT. Its protein product is CASSWSSGGTNEKLFF. This sequence joins TRBV5-1 and TRBJ1-4; 8 bases are a match to TRBD1. J lost 2 bases, V lost 3 bases, and 6 bases had no gene match. This CDR3 is built from 16 residues. Germline CDR1 SGHRS, CDR2 YFSETQ. The variable domain in full, with the rest retrieved from reference TRBV5-1 and TRBJ1-4, is KAGVTQTPRYLIKTRGQQVTLSCSPISGHRSVSWYQQTPGQGLQFLFEYFSETQRNKGNFPGRFSGRQFSNSRSEMNVSTLELGDSALYLCASSWSSGGTNEKLFFGSGTQLSVL.

V is TRBV7-2 and J is TRBJ2-3, with no clear D. CDR3 length: 14 amino acids. V lost 5 bases and J lost 2, with 11 bases in between. Per germline, CDR1 SGHTA and CDR2 FQGNSA. CDR3 protein: CASSPLRVTDTQYF. CDR3 nucleotide sequence: TGTGCCAGCAGCCCTTTACGAGTCACAGATACGCAGTATTTT.

J is TRBJ2-3 and V is TRBV18; the match to TRBD1 covers 9 bases. The trim removed 3 bases at V and 1 base at J, leaving 8 bases unmatched. The CDR3 has 17 amino acids. Per germline, CDR1 KGHSH and CDR2 LQKENI. CDR3 residues: CASSPWTGAEGTDTQYF. CDR3 bases: TGTGCCAGCTCACCCTGGACAGGGGCGGAGGGCACAGATACGCAGTATTTT.

This clone was detected once. The chain carries TRBV12-3 or TRBV12-4 and TRBJ1-1; D remains unclear. The CDR3 runs 13 residues. Trimming took 1 base from V and 5 from J, leaving 8 bases between them. Here the CDR3 DNA reads TGTGCCAGCAGTTTAGTTCCGGGAACTGAAGCTTTCTTT. Residues: CASSLVPGTEAFF.

This clone was observed once. The chain joins TRBV7-9 to TRBJ2-6; 7 bases agree with TRBD1. CDR3 length equals 19 residues. CDR1 and CDR2 (germline): SEHNR, FQNEAQ (reference sequence). After removal of 5 bases from V and 4 bases from J, the junction contained 17 bases not matched to a gene. The CDR3 is CASSRGLRGQSAGANVLTF. The CDR3 bases are TGTGCCAGCAGCCGCGGCCTTAGGGGGCAATCGGCCGGGGCCAACGTCCTGACTTTC.

This clone ranks as medium-sized. The chain joins TRBV5-6 to TRBJ2-4; no reliable D call. CDR1 is SGHDT and CDR2 is YYEEEE in the germline V gene. The V end was cut by 1 base, the J end by 0 bases, with 8 bases between. This CDR3 is 15 amino acids long. The DNA of the CDR3 is TGTGCCAGCAGCTTGCCCAGTCTAGCCAAAAACATTCAGTACTTC. Its translation: CASSLPSLAKNIQYF. The entire variable domain, with the rest obtained from reference TRBV5-6 and TRBJ2-4, is as follows: DAGVTQSPTHLIKTRGQQVTLRCSPKSGHDTVSWYQQALGQGPQFIFQYYEEEERQRGNFPDRFSGHQFPNYSSELNVNALLLGDSALYLCASSLPSLAKNIQYFGAGTRLSVL.

This chain joins TRBV27 and TRBJ1-5; 8 bases align to TRBD1. Per the germline V gene, CDR1 is MNHEY and CDR2 is SMNVEV (reference sequence). The V gene end was trimmed by 0 bases and the J gene end by 1 base; junction bases not matched to a gene: 5. The CDR3 runs 17 residues. In DNA form, the CDR3 reads TGTGCCAGCAGTTTATCGCCCGGACAGGGCAGCAATCAGCCCCAGCATTTT. Residues: CASSLSPGQGSNQPQHF.